This T cell receptor beta chain comes out of a study of beta chain features in type 1 diabetes. Study-wide findings and caveats: PCR may have favored shorter templates equally in patients and controls.

Reverse transcribing all isolated RNA meant expressed TCRB transcripts were sequenced. Some clones are missing from TCRdb's copy, which holds only in-frame ones; the method was immunoSEQ multiplex PCR. The sample gives almost 350,000 clones, approximately 8.2% of which show up once; approximately 0.47% is in the top ten. Germline assignment: CDR1 SEHNR and CDR2 FQNEAQ (reference sequence). The CDR3 length is 17 residues. With 5 bases removed from V and 3 bases from J, the gap between germline ends came to 19 bases. Sorting of CD4+ naive, central memory, regulatory and stem cell-like memory cells was performed via CD45RO/CCR7/CD25/CD127/CD95/CD27. Concerning this clone itself: Its antigen is not known.

The sequence was obtained from a woman between 18 and 30 years old in good health. The sample comprised central memory CD4+ T cells from blood. The chain joins TRBV7-9 to TRBJ2-2, with a tentative D call TRBD1 (6 bases). CDR3 nucleotides: TGTGCCAGCAGCCGAAGCCGCTGGGACACCGACACCGGGGAGCTGTTTTTT. Its protein is CASSRSRWDTDTGELFF.